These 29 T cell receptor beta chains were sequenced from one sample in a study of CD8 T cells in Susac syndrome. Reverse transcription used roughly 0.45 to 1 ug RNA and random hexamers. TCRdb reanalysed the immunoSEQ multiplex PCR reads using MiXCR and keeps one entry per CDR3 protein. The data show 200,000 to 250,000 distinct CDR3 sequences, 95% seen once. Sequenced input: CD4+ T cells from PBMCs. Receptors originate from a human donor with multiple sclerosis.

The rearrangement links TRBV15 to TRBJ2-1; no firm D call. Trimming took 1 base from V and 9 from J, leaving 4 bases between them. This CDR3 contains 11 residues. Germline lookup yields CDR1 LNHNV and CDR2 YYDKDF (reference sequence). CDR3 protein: CATSRVSEQFF. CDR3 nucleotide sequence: TGTGCCACCAGCAGAGTTTCTGAGCAGTTCTTC. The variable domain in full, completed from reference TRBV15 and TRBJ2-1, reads DAMVIQNPRYQVTQFGKPVTLSCSQTLNHNVMYWYQQKSSQAPKLLFHYYDKDFNNEADTPDNFQSRRPNTSFCFLDIRSPGLGDTAMYLCATSRVSEQFFGPGTRLTVL.

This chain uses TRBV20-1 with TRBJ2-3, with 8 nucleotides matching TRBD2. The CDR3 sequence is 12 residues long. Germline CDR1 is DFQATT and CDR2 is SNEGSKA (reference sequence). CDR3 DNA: TGCAGCGGGACTAGTTTTAATAGTACGCAGTATTTT. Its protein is CSGTSFNSTQYF.

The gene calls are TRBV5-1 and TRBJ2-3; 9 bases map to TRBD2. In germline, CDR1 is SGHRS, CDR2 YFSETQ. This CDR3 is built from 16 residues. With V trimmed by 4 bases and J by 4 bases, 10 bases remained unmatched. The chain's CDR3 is CASSPIAGEVADTQYF. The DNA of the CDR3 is TGCGCCAGCAGCCCGATAGCGGGAGAGGTCGCAGATACGCAGTATTTT.

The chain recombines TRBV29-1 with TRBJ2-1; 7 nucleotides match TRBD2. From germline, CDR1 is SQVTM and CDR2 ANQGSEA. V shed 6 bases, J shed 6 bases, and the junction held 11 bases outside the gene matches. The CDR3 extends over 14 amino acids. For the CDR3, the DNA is TGCAGCGTCCGAAGGGATGGGACTATCAATGAGCAGTTCTTC. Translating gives CSVRRDGTINEQFF.

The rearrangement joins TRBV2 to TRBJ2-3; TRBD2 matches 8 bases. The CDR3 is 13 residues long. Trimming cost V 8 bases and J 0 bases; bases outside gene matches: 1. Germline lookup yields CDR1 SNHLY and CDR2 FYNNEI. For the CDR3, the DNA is TGTGCCAGCCAGCGGGAGAGCACAGATACGCAGTATTTT. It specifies CASQRESTDTQYF.

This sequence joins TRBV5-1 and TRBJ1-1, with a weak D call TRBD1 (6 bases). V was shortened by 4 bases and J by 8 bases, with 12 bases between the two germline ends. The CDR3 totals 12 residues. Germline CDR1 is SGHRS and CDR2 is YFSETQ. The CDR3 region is CASSGETGEAFF. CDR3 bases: TGCGCCAGCAGCGGGGAAACAGGGGAAGCTTTCTTT.

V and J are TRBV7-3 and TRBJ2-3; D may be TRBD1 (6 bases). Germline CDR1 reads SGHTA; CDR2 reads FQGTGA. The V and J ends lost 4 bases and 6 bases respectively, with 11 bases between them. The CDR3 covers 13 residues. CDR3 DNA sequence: TGTGCCAGCAGCTCTAAGGGGGACGATACGCAGTATTTT. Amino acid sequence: CASSSKGDDTQYF.

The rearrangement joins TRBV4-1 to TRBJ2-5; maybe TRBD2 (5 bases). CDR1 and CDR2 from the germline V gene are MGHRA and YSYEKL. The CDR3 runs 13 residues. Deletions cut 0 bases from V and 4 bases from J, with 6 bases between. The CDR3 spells CASSQDGVETQYF. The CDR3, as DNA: TGCGCCAGCAGCCAAGACGGGGTAGAGACCCAGTACTTC.

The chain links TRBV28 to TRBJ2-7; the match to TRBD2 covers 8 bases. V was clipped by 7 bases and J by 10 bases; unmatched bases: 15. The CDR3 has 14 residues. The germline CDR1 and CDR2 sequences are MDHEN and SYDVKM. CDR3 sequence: CASTPGGAARSQYF. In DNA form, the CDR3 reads TGTGCCAGCACCCCCGGGGGGGCCGCCCGGTCCCAGTACTTC.

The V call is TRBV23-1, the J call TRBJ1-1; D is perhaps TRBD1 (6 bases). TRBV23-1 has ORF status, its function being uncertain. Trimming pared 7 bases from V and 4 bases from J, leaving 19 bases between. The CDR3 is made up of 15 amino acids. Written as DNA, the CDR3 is TGCGCCAGCACTAAGTGGGGGGCAACGGTCACTGAAGCTTTCTTT. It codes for CASTKWGATVTEAFF.

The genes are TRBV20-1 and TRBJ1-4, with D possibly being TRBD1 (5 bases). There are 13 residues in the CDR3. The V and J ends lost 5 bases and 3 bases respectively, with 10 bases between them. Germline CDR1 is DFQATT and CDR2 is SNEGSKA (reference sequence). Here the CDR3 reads CSAAQGANEKLFF. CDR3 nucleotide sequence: TGCAGTGCTGCCCAGGGAGCTAATGAAAAACTGTTTTTT.

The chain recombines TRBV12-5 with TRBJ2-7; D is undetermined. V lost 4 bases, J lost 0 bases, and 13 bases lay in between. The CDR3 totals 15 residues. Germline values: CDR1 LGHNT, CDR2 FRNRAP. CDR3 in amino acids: CASGWIGPTSYEQYF. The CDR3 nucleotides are TGTGCTAGTGGTTGGATAGGGCCAACCTCCTACGAGCAGTACTTC. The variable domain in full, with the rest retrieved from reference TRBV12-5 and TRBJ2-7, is DARVTQTPRHKVTEMGQEVTMRCQPILGHNTVFWYRQTMMQGLELLAYFRNRAPLDDSGMPKDRFSAEMPDATLATLKIQPSEPRDSAVYFCASGWIGPTSYEQYFGPGTRLTVT.

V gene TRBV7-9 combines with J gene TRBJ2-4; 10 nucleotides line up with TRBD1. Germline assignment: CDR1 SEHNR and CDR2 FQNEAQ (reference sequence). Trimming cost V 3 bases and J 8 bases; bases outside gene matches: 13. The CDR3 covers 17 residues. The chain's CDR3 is CASSLRKTGGLLDIQYF. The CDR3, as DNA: TGTGCCAGCAGCTTGCGAAAGACAGGGGGCCTGTTGGACATTCAGTACTTC. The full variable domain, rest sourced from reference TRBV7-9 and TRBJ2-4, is DTGVSQNPRHKITKRGQNVTFRCDPISEHNRLYWYRQTLGQGPEFLTYFQNEAQLEKSRLLSDRFSAERPKGSFSTLEIQRTEQGDSAMYLCASSLRKTGGLLDIQYFGAGTRLSVL.

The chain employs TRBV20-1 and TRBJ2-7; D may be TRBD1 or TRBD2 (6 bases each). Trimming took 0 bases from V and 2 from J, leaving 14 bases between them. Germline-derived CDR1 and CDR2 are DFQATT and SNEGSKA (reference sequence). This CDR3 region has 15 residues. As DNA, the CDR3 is TGCAGTGCTAGAGATCTAGGCGGGACAACCTACGAGCAGTACTTC. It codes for CSARDLGGTTYEQYF.

The CDR3 sequence is CASRQLNQPQHF. The CDR3 nucleotides are TGTGCCAGTAGACAGCTCAATCAGCCCCAGCATTTT. This chain connects TRBV7-3 to TRBJ1-5; D possibly corresponds to TRBD1 (5 bases). V was shortened by 9 bases and J by 3 bases, with 9 bases between the two germline ends. From germline, CDR1 is SGHTA and CDR2 FQGTGA. The CDR3 consists of 12 residues.

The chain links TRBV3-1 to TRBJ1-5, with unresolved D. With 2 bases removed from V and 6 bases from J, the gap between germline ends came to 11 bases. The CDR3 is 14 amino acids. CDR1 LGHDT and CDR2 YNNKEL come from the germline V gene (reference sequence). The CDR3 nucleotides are TGTGCCAGCAGCCAAAGGGCGTATGGTCAGCCCCAGCATTTT. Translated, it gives CASSQRAYGQPQHF. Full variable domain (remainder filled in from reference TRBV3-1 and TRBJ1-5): DTAVSQTPKYLVTQMGNDKSIKCEQNLGHDTMYWYKQDSKKFLKIMFSYNNKELIINETVPNRFSPKSPDKAHLNLHINSLELGDSAVYFCASSQRAYGQPQHFGDGTRLSIL.

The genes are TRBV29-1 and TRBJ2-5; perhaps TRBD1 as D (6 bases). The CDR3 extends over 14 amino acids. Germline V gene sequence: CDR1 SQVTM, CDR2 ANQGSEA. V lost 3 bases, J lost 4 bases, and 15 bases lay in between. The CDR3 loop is CSVEYRVEGETQYF. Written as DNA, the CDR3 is TGCAGCGTTGAGTACAGGGTCGAGGGAGAGACCCAGTACTTC. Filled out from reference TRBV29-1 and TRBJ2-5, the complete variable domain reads SAVISQKPSRDICQRGTSLTIQCQVDSQVTMMFWYRQQPGQSLTLIATANQGSEATYESGFVIDKFPISRPNLTFSTLTVSNMSPEDSSIYLCSVEYRVEGETQYFGPGTRLLVL.

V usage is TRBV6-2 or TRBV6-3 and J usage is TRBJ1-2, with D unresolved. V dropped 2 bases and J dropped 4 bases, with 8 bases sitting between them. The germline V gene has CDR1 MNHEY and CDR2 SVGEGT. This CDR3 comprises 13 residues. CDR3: CASSYVARYGYTF. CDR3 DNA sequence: TGTGCCAGCAGTTACGTCGCCCGCTATGGCTACACCTTC.

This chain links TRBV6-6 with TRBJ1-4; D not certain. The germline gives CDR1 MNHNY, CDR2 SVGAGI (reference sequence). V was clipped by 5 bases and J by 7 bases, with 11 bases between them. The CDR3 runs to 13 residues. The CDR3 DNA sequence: TGTGCCAGCAGTCAACCTAAGGGTGAAAAACTGTTTTTT. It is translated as CASSQPKGEKLFF.

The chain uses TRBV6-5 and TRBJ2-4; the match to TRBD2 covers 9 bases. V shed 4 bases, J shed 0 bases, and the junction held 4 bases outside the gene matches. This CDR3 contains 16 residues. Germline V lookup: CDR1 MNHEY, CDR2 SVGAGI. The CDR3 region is CASSSAGGRAKNIQYF. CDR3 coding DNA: TGTGCCAGCAGTTCAGCGGGAGGCAGAGCCAAAAACATTCAGTACTTC.

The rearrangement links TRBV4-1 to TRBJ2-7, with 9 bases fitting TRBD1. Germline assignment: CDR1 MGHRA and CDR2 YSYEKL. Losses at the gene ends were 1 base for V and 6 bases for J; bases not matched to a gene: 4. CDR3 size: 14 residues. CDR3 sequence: CASSQVPTGGEQYF. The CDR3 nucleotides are TGCGCCAGCAGCCAAGTACCGACAGGGGGCGAGCAGTACTTC.

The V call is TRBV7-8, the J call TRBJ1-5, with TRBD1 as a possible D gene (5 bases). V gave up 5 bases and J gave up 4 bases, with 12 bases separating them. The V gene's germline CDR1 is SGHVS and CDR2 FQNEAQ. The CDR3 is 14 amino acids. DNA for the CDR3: TGTGCCAGCAGCAGCGGGAGGACAAATCAGCCCCAGCATTTT. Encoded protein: CASSSGRTNQPQHF.

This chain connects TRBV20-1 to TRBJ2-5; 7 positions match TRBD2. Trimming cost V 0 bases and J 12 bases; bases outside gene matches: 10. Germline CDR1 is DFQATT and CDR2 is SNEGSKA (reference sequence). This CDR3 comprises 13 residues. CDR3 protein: CSARESTGTTKYF. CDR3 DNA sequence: TGCAGTGCTAGAGAGTCGACCGGGACTACAAAGTACTTC.

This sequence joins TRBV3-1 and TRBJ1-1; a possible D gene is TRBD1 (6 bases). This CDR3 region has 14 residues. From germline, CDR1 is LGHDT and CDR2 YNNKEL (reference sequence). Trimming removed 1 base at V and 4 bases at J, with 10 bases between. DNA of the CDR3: TGTGCCAGCAGCCAAGCGGACAGATCCACTGAAGCTTTCTTT. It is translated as CASSQADRSTEAFF.

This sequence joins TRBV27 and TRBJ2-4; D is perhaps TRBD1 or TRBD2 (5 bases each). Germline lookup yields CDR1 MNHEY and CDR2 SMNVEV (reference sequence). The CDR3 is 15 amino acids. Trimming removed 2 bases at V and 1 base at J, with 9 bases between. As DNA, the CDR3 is TGTGCCAGCAGTTTAGCAGGGACGGCCAAAAACATTCAGTACTTC. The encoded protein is CASSLAGTAKNIQYF.

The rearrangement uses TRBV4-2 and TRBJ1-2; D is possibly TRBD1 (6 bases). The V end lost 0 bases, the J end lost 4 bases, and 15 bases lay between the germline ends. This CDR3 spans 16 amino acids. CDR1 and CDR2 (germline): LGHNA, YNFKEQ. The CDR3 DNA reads TGTGCCAGCAGCCAAGATGTGAGGGGGTCTACCTATGGCTACACCTTC. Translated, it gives CASSQDVRGSTYGYTF.

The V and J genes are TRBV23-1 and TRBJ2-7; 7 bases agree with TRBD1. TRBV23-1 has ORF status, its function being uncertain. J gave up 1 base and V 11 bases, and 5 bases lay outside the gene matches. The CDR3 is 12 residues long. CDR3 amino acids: CAPQQGSYEQYF. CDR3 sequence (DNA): TGCGCCCCACAACAGGGGTCCTACGAGCAGTACTTC.

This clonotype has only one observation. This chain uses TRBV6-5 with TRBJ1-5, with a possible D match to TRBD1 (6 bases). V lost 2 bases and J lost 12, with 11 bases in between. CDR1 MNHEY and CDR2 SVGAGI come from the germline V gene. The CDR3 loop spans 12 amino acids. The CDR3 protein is CASSYGGGYQHF. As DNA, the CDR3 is TGTGCCAGCAGTTACGGGGGCGGCTACCAGCATTTT.

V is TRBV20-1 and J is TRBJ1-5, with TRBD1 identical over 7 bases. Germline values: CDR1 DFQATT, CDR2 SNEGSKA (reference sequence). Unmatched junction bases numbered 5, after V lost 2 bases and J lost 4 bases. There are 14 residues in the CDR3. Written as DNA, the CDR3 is TGCAGTGCTAGACCGGGACAGACTAATCAGCCCCAGCATTTT. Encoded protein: CSARPGQTNQPQHF.